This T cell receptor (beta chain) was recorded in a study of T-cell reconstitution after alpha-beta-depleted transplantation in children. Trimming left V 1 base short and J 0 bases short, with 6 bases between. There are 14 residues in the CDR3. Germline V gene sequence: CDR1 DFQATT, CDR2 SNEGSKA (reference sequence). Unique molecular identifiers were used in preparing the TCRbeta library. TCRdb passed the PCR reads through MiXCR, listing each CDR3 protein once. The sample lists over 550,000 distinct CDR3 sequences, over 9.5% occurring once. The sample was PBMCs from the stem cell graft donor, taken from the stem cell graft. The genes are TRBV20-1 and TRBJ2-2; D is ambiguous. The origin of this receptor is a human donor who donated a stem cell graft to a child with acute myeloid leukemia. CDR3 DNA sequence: TGCAGTGCTAGAGTATGGTCGAACACCGGGGAGCTGTTTTTT. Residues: CSARVWSNTGELFF.